This T cell receptor (beta chain) emerged from a study of identical twins. Study-level points and caveats: An excess of low generation probability was shown by twin-shared out-of-frame alpha sequences.

A universal primer site was added by template switching, and unique molecular identifiers were carried by the cDNA. TCRdb reanalysed the 5' RACE reads using MiXCR and keeps one entry per CDR3 protein. The repertoire holds approximately 210,000 distinct CDR3 sequences, with approximately 15% as singletons. Germline values: CDR1 MDHEN, CDR2 SYDVKM. This CDR3 is 15 amino acids long. Trimming cost V 5 bases and J 7 bases; bases outside gene matches: 9. In the case of this clonotype: No antigen is known for it.

These data also formed part of another study, on T cells expressing NK-cell markers. As reported in that work: Similarly, these clonotypes led the CD3+CD56-NKG2C+ fraction as well in a few donors.

This receptor was identified in a woman aged 18-29 years in good health. The gene calls are TRBV28 and TRBJ2-1, with 9 bases identical to TRBD1. Source material: CD8+ T cells sorted from blood. For the CDR3, the DNA is TGTGCCAGCAGTCAACAGGGGGCGCGTGGAAATGAGCAGTTCTTC. Translating gives CASSQQGARGNEQFF.